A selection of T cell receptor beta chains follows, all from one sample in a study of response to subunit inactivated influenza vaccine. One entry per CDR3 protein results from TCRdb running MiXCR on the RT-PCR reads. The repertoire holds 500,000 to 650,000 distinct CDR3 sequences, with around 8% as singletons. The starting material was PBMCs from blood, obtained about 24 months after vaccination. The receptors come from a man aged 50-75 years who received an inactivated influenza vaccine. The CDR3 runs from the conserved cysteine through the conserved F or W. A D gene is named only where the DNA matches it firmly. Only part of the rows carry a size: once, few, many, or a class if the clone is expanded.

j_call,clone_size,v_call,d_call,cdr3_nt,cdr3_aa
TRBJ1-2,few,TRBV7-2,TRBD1,TGTGCCAGCAGCTCGGACAGGGGGCTTAATGGCTACACCTTC,CASSSDRGLNGYTF
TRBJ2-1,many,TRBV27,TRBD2,TGTGCCAGCAGTTCCTTTAGCGGGAGAGGGAATGAGCAGTTCTTC,CASSSFSGRGNEQFF
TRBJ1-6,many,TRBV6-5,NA,TGTGCCAGCAGTTACTCTATGGGGGGTAGCTCCTATAATTCACCCCTCCACTTT,CASSYSMGGSSYNSPLHF
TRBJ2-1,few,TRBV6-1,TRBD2,TGTGCCAGCTCGAGGCTAGCGGGGGGGCCATTAAATGAGCAGTTCTTC,CASSRLAGGPLNEQFF
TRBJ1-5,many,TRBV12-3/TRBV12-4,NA,TGTGCCAGCAGTTTAGAGGGAAGCAATCAGCCCCAGCATTTT,CASSLEGSNQPQHF
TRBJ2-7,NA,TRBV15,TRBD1,TGTGCCACCAGCAGACGAGGACAGGGTGCCGACGAGCAGTACTTC,CATSRRGQGADEQYF
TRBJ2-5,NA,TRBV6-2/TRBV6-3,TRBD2,TGTGCCAGCACCAATCTTAGGCTAGCGGGATCAGAGACCCAGTACTTC,CASTNLRLAGSETQYF
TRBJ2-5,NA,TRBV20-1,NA,TGCAGTGCTAGGGAACGGGAGACCCAGTACTTC,CSARERETQYF
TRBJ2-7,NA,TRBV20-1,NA,TGCAGTGCGCGGCAGGGTGCGGCCTACGAGCAGTACTTC,CSARQGAAYEQYF
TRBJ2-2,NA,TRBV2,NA,TGTGCCAGCAAGGGGCGGCAGACCGGGGAGCTGTTTTTT,CASKGRQTGELFF
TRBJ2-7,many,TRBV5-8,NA,TGTGCCAGCAGCTTGGGTGTGGACGAGCAGTACTTC,CASSLGVDEQYF
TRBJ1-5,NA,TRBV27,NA,TGTGCCAGCAGGGGGAGTGTCGGGGGGAATAATCAGCCCCAGCATTTT,CASRGSVGGNNQPQHF
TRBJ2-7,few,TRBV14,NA,TGTGCCAGCAGCCAATCCGCGCTGGGCCCCGGCGAGCAGTACTTC,CASSQSALGPGEQYF
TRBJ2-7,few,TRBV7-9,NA,TGTGCCAGCAGCTTATGGCCCCAGGGGACCTACGAGCAGTACTTC,CASSLWPQGTYEQYF
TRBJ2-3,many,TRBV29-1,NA,TGCAGCGCACAGGAGGGTCGGGATACGCAGTATTTT,CSAQEGRDTQYF
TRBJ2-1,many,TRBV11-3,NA,TGTGCCAGCAGCTTAACGGGTAACAATCTCGGATCCTACAATGAGCAGTTCTTC,CASSLTGNNLGSYNEQFF
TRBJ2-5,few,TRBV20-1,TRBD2,TGCAGTGCTAGATCTATACTAGCGGGAGTTCTCCAAGAGACCCAGTACTTC,CSARSILAGVLQETQYF
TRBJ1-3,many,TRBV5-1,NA,TGCGCCAGCAGCTTGTTGCAGTTAGGAACGGCTGGAAACACCATATATTTT,CASSLLQLGTAGNTIYF
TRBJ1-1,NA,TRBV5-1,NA,TGCGCCAGCAGCTTGAGCACGGGGGGGAGGACTGAAGCTTTCTTT,CASSLSTGGRTEAFF
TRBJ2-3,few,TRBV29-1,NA,TGCAGCGTAAGGAGGGGAGGTACAGATACGCAGTATTTT,CSVRRGGTDTQYF
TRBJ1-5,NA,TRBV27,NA,TGTGCCAGCAGTTCGGGACGGAACAATCAGCCCCAGCTTTTT,CASSSGRNNQPQLF
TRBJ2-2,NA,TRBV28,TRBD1,TGTGCCAGCAGTCGGACAGGGGGCCGGATCACCGGGGAGCTGTTTTTT,CASSRTGGRITGELFF
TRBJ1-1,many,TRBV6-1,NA,TGTGCCAGCAGTGTCGGGGGTGTGGCTGAAGCTTTCTTT,CASSVGGVAEAFF
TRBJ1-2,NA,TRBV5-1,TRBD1,TGCGCCAGCACGAAGGACAGGGGGAATGGCTACACCTTC,CASTKDRGNGYTF
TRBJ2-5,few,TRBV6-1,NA,TGTGCCAGCAGCCGACTAGGGCGGGGGACCCAGTACTTC,CASSRLGRGTQYF
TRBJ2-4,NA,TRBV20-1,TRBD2,TGCAGTGTTAGTCTTCTAGCAAGCGGGAGATCCAAAAACATTCAGTACTTC,CSVSLLASGRSKNIQYF
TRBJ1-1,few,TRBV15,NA,TGTGCCACCAGCAGAGGGGGATTAAACACTGAAGCTTTCTTT,CATSRGGLNTEAFF
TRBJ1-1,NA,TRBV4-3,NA,TGCGCCAGCAGCCAACTTCTCATCGGGGGGACTGAAGCTTTCTTT,CASSQLLIGGTEAFF